This T cell receptor beta chain was sequenced for a study of cytomegalovirus exposure and HLA in healthy donors. A word on this clone: Other nucleotide sequences in the sample specify the same CDR3.

The PCR had 60 Vbeta and 13 Jbeta primers. Some clones are missing from TCRdb's copy, which holds only in-frame ones; the method was immunoSEQ multiplex PCR. The table lists 150,000 to 200,000 clones, around 76% of them singletons, with approximately 1% in the top ten. Trimming stripped 4 bases from V and 3 bases from J, with 11 bases between. Looked up from germline, CDR1 is SGHTS and CDR2 is YDEGEE. CDR3 size: 14 residues. Those who donated were healthy bone marrow donors. The material sequenced was PBMCs. The source of this sequence is a woman aged 40-49 years in good health and CMV-seronegative. This chain links TRBV5-8 with TRBJ1-5, with D possibly matching TRBD1 (6 bases). This chain's CDR3 is CASSRGGPNQPQHF. Here the CDR3 DNA reads TGTGCCAGCAGCCGGGGGGGCCCCAATCAGCCCCAGCATTTT. Combining the CDR3 with reference TRBV5-8 and TRBJ1-5 gives the whole variable domain EAGVTQSPTHLIKTRGQQATLRCSPISGHTSVYWYQQALGLGLQFLLWYDEGEERNRGNFPPRFSGRQFPNYSSELNVNALELEDSALYLCASSRGGPNQPQHFGDGTRLSIL.